This TCR beta chain stems from a study of T cell changes during pregnancy in multiple sclerosis. The ends lost 2 bases at V and 1 base at J; junction bases unmatched: 1. This CDR3 is 14 amino acids long. Germline loops: CDR1 ENHRY, CDR2 SYGVKD. The data were produced by immunoSEQ multiplex PCR, yet TCRdb's version contains in-frame clones alone and is incomplete. Counted here are more than 25,000 clones, about 89% occurring once; the ten biggest clones make up roughly 7.4%. The sample consisted of CD8+ T cells from peripheral blood mononuclear cells, taken before pregnancy. This TCR was sampled from a female donor with multiple sclerosis, enrolled in a pregnancy study. The V call is TRBV10-3, the J call TRBJ1-1; 7 nucleotides match TRBD1. The CDR3 DNA reads TGTGCCATCAGTGAGAACAGGGGGAACACTGAAGCTTTCTTT. This sequence encodes CAISENRGNTEAFF.